The following is a T cell receptor (beta chain) sequence with its context. This record comes from a study of blood T cell repertoires in COVID-19. Overall study context: Sources were T cells, B-cell-depleted T cells, or PBMCs; the material itself was cDNA or gDNA.

Participants had their cohort set by participant-reported clinical history. The repertoire was sequenced with immunoSEQ multiplex PCR; TCRdb's copy has only in-frame clones and lacks some. The top ten clones hold about 4% of a sample with roughly 140,000 clones, under 90% of them seen once. This receptor was identified in a man aged 45-65 years in a cohort exposed to, infected with or recovered from COVID-19 (not recorded which). Sequenced input: PBMCs or T cells enriched from blood (not recorded which).

The CDR3, as DNA: TGTGCCAGCAGCTTGGCGGGACTAGCGGGGAACGAGCAGTACTTC. Translation gives CASSLAGLAGNEQYF. This rearrangement joins TRBV5-5 to TRBJ2-7; 13 nucleotides align to TRBD2. The V gene end was trimmed by 0 bases and the J gene end by 5 bases; junction bases not matched to a gene: 2. The CDR3 spans 15 residues. Per the germline V gene, CDR1 is SGHKS and CDR2 is YYEKEE (reference sequence).